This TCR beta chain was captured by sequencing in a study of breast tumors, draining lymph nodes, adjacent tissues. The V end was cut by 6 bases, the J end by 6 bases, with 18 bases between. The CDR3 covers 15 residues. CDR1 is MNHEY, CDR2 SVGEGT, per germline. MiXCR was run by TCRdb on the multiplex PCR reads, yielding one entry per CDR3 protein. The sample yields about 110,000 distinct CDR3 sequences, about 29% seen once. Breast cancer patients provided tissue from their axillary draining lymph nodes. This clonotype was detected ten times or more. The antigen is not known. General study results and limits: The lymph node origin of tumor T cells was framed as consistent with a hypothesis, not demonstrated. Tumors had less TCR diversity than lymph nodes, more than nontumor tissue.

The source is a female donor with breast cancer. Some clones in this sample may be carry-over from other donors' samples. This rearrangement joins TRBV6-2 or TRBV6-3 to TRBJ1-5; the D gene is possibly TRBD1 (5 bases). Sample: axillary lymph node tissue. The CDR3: CASRPGTAVSQPQHF. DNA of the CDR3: TGTGCCAGCAGGCCCGGGACCGCCGTCTCTCAGCCCCAGCATTTT.